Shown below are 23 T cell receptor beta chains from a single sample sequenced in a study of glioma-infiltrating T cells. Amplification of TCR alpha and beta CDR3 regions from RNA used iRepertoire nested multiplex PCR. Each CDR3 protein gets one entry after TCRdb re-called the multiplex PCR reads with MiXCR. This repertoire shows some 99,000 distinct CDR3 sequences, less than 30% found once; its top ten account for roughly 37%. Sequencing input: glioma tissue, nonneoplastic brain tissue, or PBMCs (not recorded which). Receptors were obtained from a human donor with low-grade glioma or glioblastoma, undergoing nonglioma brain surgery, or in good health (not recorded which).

The CDR3 DNA is TGTGCCAGCAGTGCCCGGACTCCGGCGACGGGTGAGCAGTTCTTC. Protein sequence: CASSARTPATGEQFF. The genes are TRBV6-5 and TRBJ2-1; weak D call: TRBD2 (5 bases). CDR3 size: 15 residues. The germline gives CDR1 MNHEY, CDR2 SVGAGI. Trimming cost V 5 bases and J 9 bases, with 20 bases left between them.

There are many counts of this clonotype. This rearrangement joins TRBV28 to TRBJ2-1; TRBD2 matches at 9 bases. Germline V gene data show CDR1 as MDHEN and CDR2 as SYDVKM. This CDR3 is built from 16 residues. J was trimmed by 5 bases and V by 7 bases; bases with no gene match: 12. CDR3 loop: CASKKRSLAGNNEQFF. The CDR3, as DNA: TGTGCCAGCAAAAAGCGTTCCCTAGCGGGAAACAATGAGCAGTTCTTC.

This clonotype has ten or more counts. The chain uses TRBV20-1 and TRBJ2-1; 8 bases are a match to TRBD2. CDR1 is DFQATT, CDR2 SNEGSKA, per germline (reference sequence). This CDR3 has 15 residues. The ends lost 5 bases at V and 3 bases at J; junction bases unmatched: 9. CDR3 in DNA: TGCAGTGCTCCGGGCCTAACTAGCGGCTACAATGAGCAGTTCTTC. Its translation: CSAPGLTSGYNEQFF.

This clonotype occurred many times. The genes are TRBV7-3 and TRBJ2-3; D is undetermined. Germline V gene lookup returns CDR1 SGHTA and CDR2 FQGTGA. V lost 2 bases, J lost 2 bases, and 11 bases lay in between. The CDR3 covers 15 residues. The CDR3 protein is CASSLLIQPTDTQYF. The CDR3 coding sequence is TGTGCCAGCAGCTTACTCATCCAGCCCACAGATACGCAGTATTTT. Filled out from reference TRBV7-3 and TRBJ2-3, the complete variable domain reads GAGVSQTPSNKVTEKGKYVELRCDPISGHTALYWYRQSLGQGPEFLIYFQGTGAADDSGLPNDRFFAVRPEGSVSTLKIQRTERGDSAVYLCASSLLIQPTDTQYFGPGTRLTVL.

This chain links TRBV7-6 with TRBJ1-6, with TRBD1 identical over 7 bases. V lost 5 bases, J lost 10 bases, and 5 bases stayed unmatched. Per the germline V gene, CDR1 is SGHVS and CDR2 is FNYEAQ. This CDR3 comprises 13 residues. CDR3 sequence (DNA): TGTGCCAGCAGCAACAGGGGACGGTCACCCCTCCACTTT. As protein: CASSNRGRSPLHF.

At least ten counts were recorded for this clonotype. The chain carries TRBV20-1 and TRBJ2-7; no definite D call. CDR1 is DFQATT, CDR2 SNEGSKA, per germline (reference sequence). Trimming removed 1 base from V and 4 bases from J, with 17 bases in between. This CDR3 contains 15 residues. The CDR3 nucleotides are TGCAGTGCTAGAGGGGCGCCCAAACAGCTTTACGAGCAGTACTTC. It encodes CSARGAPKQLYEQYF.

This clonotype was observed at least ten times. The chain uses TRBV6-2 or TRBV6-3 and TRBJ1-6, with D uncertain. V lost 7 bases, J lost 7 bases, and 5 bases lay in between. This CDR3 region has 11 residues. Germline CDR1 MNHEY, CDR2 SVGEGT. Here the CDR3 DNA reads TGTGCCAGCACTGGAAATTCACCCCTCCACTTT. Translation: CASTGNSPLHF.

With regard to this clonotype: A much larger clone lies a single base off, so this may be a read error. CDR3 protein: CASSLSSRGYTGDTKYF. The CDR3, as DNA: TGTGCCAGCAGCTTAAGCTCCAGGGGATACACAGGAGATACGAAGTATTTT. The rearrangement joins TRBV7-2 to TRBJ2-3; perhaps TRBD1 as D (6 bases). Germline V gene data show CDR1 as SGHTA and CDR2 as FQGNSA. CDR3 size: 17 residues.

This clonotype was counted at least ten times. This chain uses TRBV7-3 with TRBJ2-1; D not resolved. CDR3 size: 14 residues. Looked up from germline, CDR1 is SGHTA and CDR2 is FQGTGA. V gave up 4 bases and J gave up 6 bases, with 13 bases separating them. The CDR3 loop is CASSSSRDLNEQFF. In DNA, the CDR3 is TGTGCCAGCAGCTCTTCTCGAGACCTCAATGAGCAGTTCTTC. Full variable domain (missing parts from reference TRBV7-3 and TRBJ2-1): GAGVSQTPSNKVTEKGKYVELRCDPISGHTALYWYRQSLGQGPEFLIYFQGTGAADDSGLPNDRFFAVRPEGSVSTLKIQRTERGDSAVYLCASSSSRDLNEQFFGPGTRLTVL.

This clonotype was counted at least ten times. CDR3 amino acids: CASSSGPGGSEAFF. The CDR3 DNA is TGCGCCAGCAGCTCGGGCCCCGGGGGATCTGAAGCTTTCTTT. This sequence joins TRBV5-1 and TRBJ1-1; tentatively, D is TRBD1 (5 bases). Germline lookup yields CDR1 SGHRS and CDR2 YFSETQ. The CDR3 covers 14 residues. Trimming cost V 3 bases and J 6 bases, with 15 bases left between them.

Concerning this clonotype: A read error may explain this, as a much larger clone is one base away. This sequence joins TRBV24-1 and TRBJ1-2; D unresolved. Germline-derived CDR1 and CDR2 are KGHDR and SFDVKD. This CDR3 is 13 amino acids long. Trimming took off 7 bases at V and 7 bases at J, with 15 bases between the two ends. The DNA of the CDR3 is TGTGCCACCAGAGACACCCCCTGGGGTGGCTACACCTTC. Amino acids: CATRDTPWGGYTF.

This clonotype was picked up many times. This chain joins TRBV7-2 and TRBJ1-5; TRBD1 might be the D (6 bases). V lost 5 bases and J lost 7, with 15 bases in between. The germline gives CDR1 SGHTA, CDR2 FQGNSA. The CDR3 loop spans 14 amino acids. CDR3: CASSHGGLDQPQHF. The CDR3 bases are TGTGCCAGCAGCCATGGGGGGCTCGACCAGCCCCAGCATTTT.

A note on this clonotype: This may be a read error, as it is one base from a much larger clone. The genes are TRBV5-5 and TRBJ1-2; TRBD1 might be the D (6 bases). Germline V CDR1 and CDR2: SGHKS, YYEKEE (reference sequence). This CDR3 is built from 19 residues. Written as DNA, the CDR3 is TGTGCCAGCAGCCCCGGGGGCTCGGGGGCAGGGACGGCGCTCTATGCCTACACCTTC. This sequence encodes CASSPGGSGAGTALYAYTF.

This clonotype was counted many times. The CDR3 bases are TGCAGTGCTGAGATTGGGACAGGAGTCTCCTCATATCAGCCCCAGCATTTT. Protein: CSAEIGTGVSSYQPQHF. The chain recombines TRBV20-1 with TRBJ1-5; the match to TRBD1 covers 8 bases. The V and J ends lost 5 bases and 5 bases, in that order; junction bases with no gene match: 17. This CDR3 has 17 amino acids. Germline CDR1 is DFQATT and CDR2 is SNEGSKA (reference sequence).

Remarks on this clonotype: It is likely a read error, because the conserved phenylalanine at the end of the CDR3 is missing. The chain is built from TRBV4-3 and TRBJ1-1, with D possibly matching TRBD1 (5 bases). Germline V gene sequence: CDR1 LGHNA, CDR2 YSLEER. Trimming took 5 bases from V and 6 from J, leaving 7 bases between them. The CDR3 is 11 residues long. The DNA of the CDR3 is TGCGCCAGCAGCAGAGGGGCTGAAGCTTTCCTT. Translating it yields CASSRGAEAFL.

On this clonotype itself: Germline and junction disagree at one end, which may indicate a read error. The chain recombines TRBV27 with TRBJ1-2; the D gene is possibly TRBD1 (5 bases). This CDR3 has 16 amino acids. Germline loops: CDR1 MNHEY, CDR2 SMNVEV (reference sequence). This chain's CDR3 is CASSPWTGRNNYGHTF. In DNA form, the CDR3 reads TGTGCCAGCAGTCCCTGGACGGGGCGAAATAACTATGGCCACACCTTC.

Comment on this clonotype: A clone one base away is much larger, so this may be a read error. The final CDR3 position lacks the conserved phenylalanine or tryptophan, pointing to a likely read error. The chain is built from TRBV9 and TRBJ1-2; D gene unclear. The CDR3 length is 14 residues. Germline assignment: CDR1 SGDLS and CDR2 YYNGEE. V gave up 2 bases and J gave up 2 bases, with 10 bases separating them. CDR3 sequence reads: CASSVFSGNYGYTL. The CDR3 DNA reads TGTGCCAGCAGCGTCTTTAGTGGGAACTATGGCTACACCTTA.

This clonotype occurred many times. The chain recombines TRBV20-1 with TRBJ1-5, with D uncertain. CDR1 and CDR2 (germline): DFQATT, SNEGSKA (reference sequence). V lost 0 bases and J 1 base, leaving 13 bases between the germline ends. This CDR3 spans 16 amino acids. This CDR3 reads CSARDQEGKSNQPQHF. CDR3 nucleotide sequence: TGCAGTGCTAGAGATCAAGAGGGCAAGAGCAATCAGCCCCAGCATTTT.

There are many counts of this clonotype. The CDR3 here is CASSLEGQYLMNTEAFF. The CDR3, as DNA: TGTGCCAGCAGCTTAGAAGGACAGTATCTTATGAACACTGAAGCTTTCTTT. The gene calls are TRBV11-2 and TRBJ1-1; D is possibly TRBD1 (6 bases). The CDR3 loop spans 17 amino acids. Deletions cut 0 bases from V and 0 bases from J, with 14 bases between. The germline V gene has CDR1 SGHAT and CDR2 FQNNGV.

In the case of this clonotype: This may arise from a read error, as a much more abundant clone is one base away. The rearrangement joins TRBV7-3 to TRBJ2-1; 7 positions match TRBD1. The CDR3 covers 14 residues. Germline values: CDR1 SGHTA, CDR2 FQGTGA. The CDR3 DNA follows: TGTGCCTGCAGCCCGACAGGGACGTACAATGAGCAGTTCTTC. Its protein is CACSPTGTYNEQFF. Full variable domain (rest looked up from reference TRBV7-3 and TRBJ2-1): GAGVSQTPSNKVTEKGKYVELRCDPISGHTALYWYRQSLGQGPEFLIYFQGTGAADDSGLPNDRFFAVRPEGSVSTLKIQRTERGDSAVYLCACSPTGTYNEQFFGPGTRLTVL.

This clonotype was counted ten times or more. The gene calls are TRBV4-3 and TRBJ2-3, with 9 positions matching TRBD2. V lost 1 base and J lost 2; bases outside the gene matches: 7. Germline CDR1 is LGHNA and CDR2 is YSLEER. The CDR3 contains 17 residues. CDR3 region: CASSQVPAGGFTDTQYF. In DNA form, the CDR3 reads TGCGCCAGCAGCCAAGTTCCAGCGGGGGGATTCACAGATACGCAGTATTTT.

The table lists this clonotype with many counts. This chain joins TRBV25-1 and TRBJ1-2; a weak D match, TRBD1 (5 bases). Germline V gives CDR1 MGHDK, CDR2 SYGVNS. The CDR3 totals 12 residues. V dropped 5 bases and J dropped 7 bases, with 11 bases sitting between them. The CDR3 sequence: CASSRGYGGYTF. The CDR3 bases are TGTGCCAGCAGTCGGGGGTACGGTGGCTACACCTTC.

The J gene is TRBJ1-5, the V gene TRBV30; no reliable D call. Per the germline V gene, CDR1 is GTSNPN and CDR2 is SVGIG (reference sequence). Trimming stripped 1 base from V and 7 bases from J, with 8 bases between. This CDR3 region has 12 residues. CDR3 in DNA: TGTGCCTGGAGTGAAGTGAGACAGCCCCAGCATTTT. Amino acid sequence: CAWSEVRQPQHF.